These T cell receptor beta chains were read from a single sample in a study of blood T cells in healthy people across ages. Each CDR3 protein gets one entry after TCRdb re-called the 5' RACE reads with MiXCR. The table includes 750,000 to 950,000 distinct CDR3 sequences, about 55% detected once. Sequenced input: blood. The receptors shown here come from a man at least 80 years old in good health. The CDR3 runs from the conserved cysteine through the conserved F or W. The order of the fields is D gene, J gene, V gene, clone size, CDR3 DNA, CDR3 protein. D genes are given only for firm matches. Size is stated for part of the rows, as once, few or many counts, or as a class when the clone is expanded.

TRBD1	TRBJ2-7	TRBV7-2	-	TGTGCCAGCAGCTTGCCTGGGACAGGGTTCGAGCAGTACTTC	CASSLPGTGFEQYF
TRBD2	TRBJ2-7	TRBV15	few	TGTGCCACCAGCAGAGTGGGAGGGAGCATCGACGAGCAGTACTTC	CATSRVGGSIDEQYF
-	TRBJ2-7	TRBV7-9	-	TGTGCCAGCAGCTTAGACCCGGCATTGGTCACCCAGTACTTC	CASSLDPALVTQYF
TRBD1	TRBJ2-2	TRBV5-1	-	TGCGCCAGCAGCCCCCCGACAGGGACCGGGGAGCTGTTTTTT	CASSPPTGTGELFF
-	TRBJ2-3	TRBV10-3	-	TGTGCCACCGCCGGGAGCGGGAGCACAGATACGCAGTATTTT	CATAGSGSTDTQYF
-	TRBJ1-1	TRBV5-1	-	TGCGCCAGCAGCTTAGATACAGGGACTGAAGCTTTCTTT	CASSLDTGTEAFF
-	TRBJ1-6	TRBV7-8	-	TGTGCCAGCAGTTACAGATCGAGCTCCTATAATTCACCCCTCCACTTT	CASSYRSSSYNSPLHF
-	TRBJ2-5	TRBV20-1	-	TGCAGTGCCCAGGCGGATCAAGAGACCCAGTACTTC	CSAQADQETQYF
-	TRBJ1-2	TRBV2	-	TGTGCCAGCAGTGAAGCAACAAGGGGGGGGGGTAACTATGGCTACACCTTC	CASSEATRGGGNYGYTF
TRBD1	TRBJ2-7	TRBV12-3/TRBV12-4	-	TGTGCCAGCAGGGCCCAGGGACAGGGCCCCTACGAGCAGTACTTC	CASRAQGQGPYEQYF
-	TRBJ2-3	TRBV7-3	few	TGTGCCAGCAGCCTCTACAAACCCCATACGCAGTATTTT	CASSLYKPHTQYF
TRBD1	TRBJ2-7	TRBV29-1	-	TGCAGCGATACCGCCGGGACAGGGTGGCTCTACGAGCAGTACTTC	CSDTAGTGWLYEQYF
-	TRBJ2-7	TRBV20-1	few	TGCAGTGCTAGAGGTGTATACCCGCCCTACGAGCAGTACTTC	CSARGVYPPYEQYF
-	TRBJ2-7	TRBV6-5	few	TGTGCCAGCAGTCGAACTAGTTCCTCCTACGAGCAGTACTTC	CASSRTSSSYEQYF
TRBD1	TRBJ1-5	TRBV20-1	once	TGCAGTGCTACACAGGGGAGCGATCAGCCCCAGCATTTT	CSATQGSDQPQHF
-	TRBJ1-2	TRBV2	-	TGTGCCAGCAGTGAAGCTGGGCTGATTAACTATGGCTACACCTTC	CASSEAGLINYGYTF